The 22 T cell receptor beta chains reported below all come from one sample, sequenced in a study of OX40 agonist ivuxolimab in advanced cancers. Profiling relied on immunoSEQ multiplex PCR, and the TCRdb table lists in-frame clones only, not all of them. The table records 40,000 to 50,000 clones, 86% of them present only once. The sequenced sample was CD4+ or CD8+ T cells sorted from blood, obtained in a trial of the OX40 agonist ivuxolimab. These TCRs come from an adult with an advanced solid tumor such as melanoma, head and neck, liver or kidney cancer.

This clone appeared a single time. CDR3 DNA sequence: TGCGCCAGCAGCCCCTATAAAGGCCAGGGGAGGTACGAGCAGTACTTC. This sequence encodes CASSPYKGQGRYEQYF. This chain uses TRBV4-3 with TRBJ2-7, with D perhaps matching TRBD1 or TRBD2 (6 bases each). Trimming left V 4 bases short and J 4 bases short, with 20 bases between. CDR1 and CDR2 from the germline V gene are LGHNA and YSLEER. The CDR3 sequence is 16 residues long.

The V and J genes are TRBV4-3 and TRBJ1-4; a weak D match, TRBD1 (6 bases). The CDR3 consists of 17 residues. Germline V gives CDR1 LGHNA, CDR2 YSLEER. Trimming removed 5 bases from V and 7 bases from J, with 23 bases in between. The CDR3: CASSEVGAYGGAEKLFF. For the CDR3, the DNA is TGCGCCAGCAGCGAAGTGGGGGCGTACGGAGGGGCTGAAAAACTGTTTTTT.

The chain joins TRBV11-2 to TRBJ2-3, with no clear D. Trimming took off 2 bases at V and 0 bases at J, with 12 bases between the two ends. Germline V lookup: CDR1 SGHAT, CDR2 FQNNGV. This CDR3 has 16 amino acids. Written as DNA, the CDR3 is TGTGCCAGCAGCTTACCCGACTCAATTAGCACAGATACGCAGTATTTT. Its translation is CASSLPDSISTDTQYF.

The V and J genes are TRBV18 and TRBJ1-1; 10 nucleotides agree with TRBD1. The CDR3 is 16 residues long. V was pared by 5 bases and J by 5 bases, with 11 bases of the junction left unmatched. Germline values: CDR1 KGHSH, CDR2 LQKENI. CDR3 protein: CASSSRDRGSRTEAFF. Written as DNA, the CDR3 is TGTGCCAGCTCATCCCGGGACAGGGGTTCTAGGACTGAAGCTTTCTTT.

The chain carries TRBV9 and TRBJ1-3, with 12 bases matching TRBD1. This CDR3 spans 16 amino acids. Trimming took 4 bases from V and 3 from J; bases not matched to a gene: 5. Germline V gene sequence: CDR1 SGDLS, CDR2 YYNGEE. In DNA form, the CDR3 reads TGTGCCAGCAGCCCGGGGACAGGGGGCGTTGGAAACACCATATATTTT. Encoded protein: CASSPGTGGVGNTIYF.

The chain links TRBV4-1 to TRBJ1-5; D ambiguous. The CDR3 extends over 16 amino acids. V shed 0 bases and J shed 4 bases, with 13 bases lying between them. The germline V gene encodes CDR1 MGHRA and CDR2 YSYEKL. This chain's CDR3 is CASSQDYSSRNQPQHF. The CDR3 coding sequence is TGCGCCAGCAGCCAAGATTACTCGAGTAGGAATCAGCCCCAGCATTTT.

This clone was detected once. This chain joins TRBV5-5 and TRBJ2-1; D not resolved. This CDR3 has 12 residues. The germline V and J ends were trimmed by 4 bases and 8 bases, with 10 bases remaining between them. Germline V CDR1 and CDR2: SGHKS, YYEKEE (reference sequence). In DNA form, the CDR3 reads TGTGCCAGCAGCCCGGACCTGGATGAGCAGTTCTTC. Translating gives CASSPDLDEQFF.

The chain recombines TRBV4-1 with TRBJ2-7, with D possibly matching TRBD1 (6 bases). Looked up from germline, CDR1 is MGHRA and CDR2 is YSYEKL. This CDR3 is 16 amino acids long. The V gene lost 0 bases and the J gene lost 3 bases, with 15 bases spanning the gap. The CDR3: CASSQESVGRGYEQYF. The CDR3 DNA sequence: TGCGCCAGCAGCCAAGAGTCGGTCGGCAGGGGCTACGAGCAGTACTTC.

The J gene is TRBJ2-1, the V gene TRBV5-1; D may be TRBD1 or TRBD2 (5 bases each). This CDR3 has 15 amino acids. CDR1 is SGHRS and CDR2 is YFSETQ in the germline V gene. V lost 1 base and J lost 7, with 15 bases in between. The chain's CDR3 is CASSLFGDPGNEQFF. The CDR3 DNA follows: TGCGCCAGCAGCTTGTTTGGGGACCCTGGTAATGAGCAGTTCTTC.

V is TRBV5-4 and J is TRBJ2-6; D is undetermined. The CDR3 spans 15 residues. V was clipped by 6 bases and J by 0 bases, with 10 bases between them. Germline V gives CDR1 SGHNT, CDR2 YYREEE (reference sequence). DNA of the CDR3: TGTGCCAGCACCGACGGCAACTCTGGGGCCAACGTCCTGACTTTC. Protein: CASTDGNSGANVLTF.

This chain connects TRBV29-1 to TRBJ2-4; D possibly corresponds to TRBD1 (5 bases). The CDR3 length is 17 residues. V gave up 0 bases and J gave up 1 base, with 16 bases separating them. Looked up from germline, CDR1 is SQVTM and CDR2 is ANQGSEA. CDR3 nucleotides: TGCAGCGTTGAAGATCTTAAGGGGAAATGGGCCAAAAACATTCAGTACTTC. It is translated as CSVEDLKGKWAKNIQYF.

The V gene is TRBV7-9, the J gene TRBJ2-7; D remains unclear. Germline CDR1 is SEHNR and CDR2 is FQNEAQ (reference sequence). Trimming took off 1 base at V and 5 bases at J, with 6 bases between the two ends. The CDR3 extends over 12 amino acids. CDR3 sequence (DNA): TGTGCCAGCAGCTTAGTTCCCCACGAGCAGTACTTC. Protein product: CASSLVPHEQYF. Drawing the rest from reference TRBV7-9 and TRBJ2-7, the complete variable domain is DTGVSQNPRHKITKRGQNVTFRCDPISEHNRLYWYRQTLGQGPEFLTYFQNEAQLEKSRLLSDRFSAERPKGSFSTLEIQRTEQGDSAMYLCASSLVPHEQYFGPGTRLTVT.

The DNA for the CDR3 is TGTGCCAGCAGTTTATCCGGGATCAATTCACCCCTCCACTTT. Residues: CASSLSGINSPLHF. The chain couples TRBV27 to TRBJ1-6; D is undetermined. This CDR3 has 14 amino acids. Trimming removed 0 bases at V and 7 bases at J, with 7 bases between. Looked up from germline, CDR1 is MNHEY and CDR2 is SMNVEV (reference sequence).

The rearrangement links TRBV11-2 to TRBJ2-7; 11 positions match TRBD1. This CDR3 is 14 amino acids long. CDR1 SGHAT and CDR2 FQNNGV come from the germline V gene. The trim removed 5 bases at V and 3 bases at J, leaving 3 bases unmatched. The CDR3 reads CASSGGTGGYEQYF. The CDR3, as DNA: TGTGCCAGCAGCGGGGGGACAGGGGGCTACGAGCAGTACTTC.

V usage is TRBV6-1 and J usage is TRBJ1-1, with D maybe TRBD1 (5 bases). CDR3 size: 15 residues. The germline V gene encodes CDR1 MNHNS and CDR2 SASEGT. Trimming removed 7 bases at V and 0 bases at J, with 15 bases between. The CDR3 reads CASTPGGGMNTEAFF. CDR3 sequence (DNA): TGTGCCAGCACCCCCGGGGGGGGGATGAACACTGAAGCTTTCTTT.

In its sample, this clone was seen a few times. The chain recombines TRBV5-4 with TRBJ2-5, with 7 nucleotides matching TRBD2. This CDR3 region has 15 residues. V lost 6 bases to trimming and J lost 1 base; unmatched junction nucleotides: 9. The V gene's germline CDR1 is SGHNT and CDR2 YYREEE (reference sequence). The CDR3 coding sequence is TGTGCCAGCACTACCTGGGACTACGTCCAAGAGACCCAGTACTTC. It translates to CASTTWDYVQETQYF.

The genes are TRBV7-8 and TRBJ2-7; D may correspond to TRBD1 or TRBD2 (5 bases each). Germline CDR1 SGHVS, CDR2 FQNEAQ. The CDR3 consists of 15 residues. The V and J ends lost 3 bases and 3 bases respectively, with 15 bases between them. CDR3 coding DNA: TGTGCCAGCAGCTTTTACGGGACGGCTCGCTACGAGCAGTACTTC. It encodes CASSFYGTARYEQYF.

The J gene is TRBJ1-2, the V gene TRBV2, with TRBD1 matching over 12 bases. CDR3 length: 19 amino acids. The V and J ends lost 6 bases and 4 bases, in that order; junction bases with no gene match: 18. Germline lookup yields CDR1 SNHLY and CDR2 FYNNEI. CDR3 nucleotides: TGTGCCAGCAGCCATACAGACGGGACAGGGGGCCCTTGGGGCTATGGCTACACCTTC. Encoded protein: CASSHTDGTGGPWGYGYTF.

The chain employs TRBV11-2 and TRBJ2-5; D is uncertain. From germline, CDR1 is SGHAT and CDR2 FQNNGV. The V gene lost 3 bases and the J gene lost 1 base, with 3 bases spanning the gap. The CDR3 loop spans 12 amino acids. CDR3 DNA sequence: TGTGCCAGCAGCTTTTCCCAAGAGACCCAGTACTTC. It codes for CASSFSQETQYF.

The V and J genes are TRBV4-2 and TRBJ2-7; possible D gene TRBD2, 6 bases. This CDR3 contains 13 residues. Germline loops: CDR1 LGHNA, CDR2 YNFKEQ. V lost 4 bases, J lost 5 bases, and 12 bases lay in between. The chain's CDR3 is CASSPGGLNEQYF. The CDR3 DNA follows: TGTGCCAGCAGCCCAGGAGGACTAAACGAGCAGTACTTC.

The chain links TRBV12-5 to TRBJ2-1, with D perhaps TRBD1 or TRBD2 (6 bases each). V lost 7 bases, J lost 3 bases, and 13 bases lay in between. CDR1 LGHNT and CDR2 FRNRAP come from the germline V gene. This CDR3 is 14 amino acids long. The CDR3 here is CASDRGPSYNEQFF. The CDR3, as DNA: TGTGCTAGTGACCGGGGGCCAAGCTACAATGAGCAGTTCTTC.

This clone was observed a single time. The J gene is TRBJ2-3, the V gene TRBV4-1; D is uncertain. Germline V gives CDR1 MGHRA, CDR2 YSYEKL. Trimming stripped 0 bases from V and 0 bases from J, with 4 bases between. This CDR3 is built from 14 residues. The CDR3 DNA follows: TGCGCCAGCAGCCAAGAGAGGAGCACAGATACGCAGTATTTT. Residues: CASSQERSTDTQYF.